The rows below give T cell receptor beta chains drawn from one sample of a study of CD8 T cells in Susac syndrome. TCRdb reprocessed the immunoSEQ multiplex PCR reads with MiXCR, giving one entry per CDR3 protein. In the table there are around 79,000 distinct CDR3 sequences, about 95% of which are singletons. The sequenced material came from CD8+ T cells from PBMCs. These receptors were taken from a human donor with multiple sclerosis. The CDR3 runs from the conserved cysteine through the conserved F or W. The order of the fields is V gene, CDR3 protein.

>TRBV27
CASSPGQANTEAFF
>TRBV10-2
CASSETGQPQHF
>TRBV9
CASSVGGGNQPQHF
>TRBV19
CASSRGVGRRDTEAFF
>TRBV10-3
CAITTSPGTGEGNEQFF
>TRBV15
CAILTGAFDGANVLTF
>TRBV3-1
CASSQGDRGRPYEQYF
>TRBV7-3
CASSLSLAGGVIPLTSSTDTQYF
>TRBV13
CASSAGGAPNGELFF
>TRBV12-3/TRBV12-4
CASSSYAGSTEAFF
>TRBV7-8
CASSSTAPGPRRKPQHF
>TRBV2
CASSELSRHYTF
>TRBV12-3/TRBV12-4
CASSPDRGDQPQHF
>TRBV27
CASSLRSASYEQYF
>TRBV3-1
CASSLLSSSNQPQHF
>TRBV29-1
CSVDNRDETQYF
>TRBV12-3/TRBV12-4
CASSLLAGYNEQFF
>TRBV27
CASSNLGGDTEAFF
>TRBV6-5
CASSPRGVSTDTQYF
>TRBV24-1
CATSASRYNEQFF
>TRBV18
CASSTTMAEQETQYF
>TRBV7-9
CASSPGLGTDTQYF